Listed below are T cell receptor beta chains from one sample, sequenced in a study of shared clonotypes between healthy human individuals. Assay used: immunoSEQ multiplex PCR; TCRdb lists only in-frame clones, some missing. The sample comprises some 1,600,000 clones, 98% of which are singletons, and 0.4% to 0.55% rests with the top ten. The source material was naive CD4+ T cells sorted from blood. Every receptor here comes from a man aged 30-40 years in good health. Each CDR3 is given with its conserved first and last residue. Fields, in order: D gene, J gene, CDR3 length, V gene, clone size, CDR3 DNA, CDR3 protein. D genes are given only for firm matches. The size of a clone is reported for some rows only, either as once, few or many, or as a class for expanded clones.

d_gene: NA
j_gene: TRBJ1-1
len: 15
v_gene: TRBV7-2
abundance: NA
CDR3nt: TGTGCCAGCAGCTTAGTAGAGGGGATCGGCACTGAAGCTTTCTTT
CDR3aa: CASSLVEGIGTEAFF

d_gene: TRBD2
j_gene: TRBJ2-1
len: 19
v_gene: TRBV12-5
abundance: NA
CDR3nt: TGTGCTAGTGGTTTTCAGATAGGACTAGCGGGAACCTCCTACAATGAGCAGTTCTTC
CDR3aa: CASGFQIGLAGTSYNEQFF

d_gene: NA
j_gene: TRBJ1-5
len: 14
v_gene: TRBV7-9
abundance: NA
CDR3nt: TGTGCCAGCAGCCAGGACGGAAGAAATCAGCCCCAGCATTTT
CDR3aa: CASSQDGRNQPQHF

d_gene: TRBD1
j_gene: TRBJ1-4
len: 14
v_gene: TRBV19
abundance: NA
CDR3nt: TGTGCCAGTAGTAGACAGGGAACAAATGAAAAACTGTTTTTT
CDR3aa: CASSRQGTNEKLFF

d_gene: NA
j_gene: TRBJ2-1
len: 15
v_gene: TRBV11-2
abundance: NA
CDR3nt: TGTGCCAGCAGCCCGAAAGGGAGAGCATACAATGAGCAGTTCTTC
CDR3aa: CASSPKGRAYNEQFF

d_gene: NA
j_gene: TRBJ1-3
len: 16
v_gene: TRBV4-1
abundance: NA
CDR3nt: TGCGCCAGCAGCTCCTTCAGAGTAAACTCTGGAAACACCATATATTTT
CDR3aa: CASSSFRVNSGNTIYF

d_gene: NA
j_gene: TRBJ2-3
len: 15
v_gene: TRBV5-1
abundance: NA
CDR3nt: TGCGCCAGCAGCTTGTGGGAAGTCGGCACAGATACGCAGTATTTT
CDR3aa: CASSLWEVGTDTQYF

d_gene: NA
j_gene: TRBJ2-1
len: 15
v_gene: TRBV13
abundance: NA
CDR3nt: TGTGCCAGCAGCTTCCCCAGGGGGGGCTACAATGAGCAGTTCTTC
CDR3aa: CASSFPRGGYNEQFF

d_gene: TRBD2
j_gene: TRBJ2-1
len: 15
v_gene: TRBV28
abundance: once
CDR3nt: TGTGCCAGCAGTCAGACTAGCGCGATAAACAATGAGCAGTTCTTC
CDR3aa: CASSQTSAINNEQFF

d_gene: NA
j_gene: TRBJ2-1
len: 15
v_gene: TRBV7-8
abundance: NA
CDR3nt: TGTGCCAGCAGCTTATCCGACCGCCCCAATGGTGAGCAGTTCTTC
CDR3aa: CASSLSDRPNGEQFF

d_gene: TRBD1
j_gene: TRBJ2-1
len: 15
v_gene: TRBV5-1
abundance: NA
CDR3nt: TGCGCCAGCAGCTTGGTAGGGGGCGCCTACAATGAGCAGTTCTTC
CDR3aa: CASSLVGGAYNEQFF

d_gene: TRBD1
j_gene: TRBJ1-1
len: 17
v_gene: TRBV5-1
abundance: NA
CDR3nt: TGCGCCAGCAGCTCAAACACCGGGACAGGGATTTACACTGAAGCTTTCTTT
CDR3aa: CASSSNTGTGIYTEAFF

d_gene: NA
j_gene: TRBJ2-3
len: 13
v_gene: TRBV6-4
abundance: NA
CDR3nt: TGTGCCAGCAGTGACACCGGCGGGAATACGCAGTATTTT
CDR3aa: CASSDTGGNTQYF

d_gene: NA
j_gene: TRBJ2-1
len: 15
v_gene: TRBV19
abundance: NA
CDR3nt: TGTGCCAGTAGTCCGGACAGCCAAACCTACAATGAGCAGTTCTTC
CDR3aa: CASSPDSQTYNEQFF

d_gene: NA
j_gene: TRBJ2-7
len: 11
v_gene: TRBV7-8
abundance: NA
CDR3nt: TGTGCCAGCAGCTCGAGCCACGAGCAGTACTTC
CDR3aa: CASSSSHEQYF

d_gene: TRBD2
j_gene: TRBJ2-5
len: 16
v_gene: TRBV7-2
abundance: NA
CDR3nt: TGTGCCAGCAGCTTAGACATGGCGGGAGGCCAAGAGACCCAGTACTTC
CDR3aa: CASSLDMAGGQETQYF

d_gene: TRBD1
j_gene: TRBJ2-7
len: 14
v_gene: TRBV27
abundance: NA
CDR3nt: TGTGCCAGCAGAGAACAGGGGGCGTGGGGTGAGCAGTACTTC
CDR3aa: CASREQGAWGEQYF

d_gene: NA
j_gene: TRBJ2-1
len: 15
v_gene: TRBV27
abundance: NA
CDR3nt: TGTGCCAGCAGCTTTAGCCATCCCCTCTACAATGAGCAGTTCTTC
CDR3aa: CASSFSHPLYNEQFF

d_gene: NA
j_gene: TRBJ2-3
len: 13
v_gene: TRBV28
abundance: NA
CDR3nt: TGTGCCAGCAGTCGATCGGGGTTGGATACGCAGTATTTT
CDR3aa: CASSRSGLDTQYF

d_gene: TRBD2
j_gene: TRBJ2-7
len: 16
v_gene: TRBV5-4
abundance: NA
CDR3nt: TGTGCCAGCAGCTTGATCCCTAGCGGGAGCACATACGAGCAGTACTTC
CDR3aa: CASSLIPSGSTYEQYF

d_gene: TRBD1
j_gene: TRBJ2-5
len: 14
v_gene: TRBV13
abundance: NA
CDR3nt: TGTGCCAGCAGCCCGCCGCAGGGGGCGGGGACCCAGTACTTC
CDR3aa: CASSPPQGAGTQYF

d_gene: TRBD1
j_gene: TRBJ1-2
len: 14
v_gene: TRBV27
abundance: NA
CDR3nt: TGTGCCAGCAGTTTAGGACAGGGGATCTATGGCTACACCTTC
CDR3aa: CASSLGQGIYGYTF

d_gene: NA
j_gene: TRBJ1-4
len: 17
v_gene: TRBV18
abundance: NA
CDR3nt: TGTGCCAGCTCACATGCTCGGCAGGGTGCAACTAATGAAAAACTGTTTTTT
CDR3aa: CASSHARQGATNEKLFF

d_gene: TRBD1
j_gene: TRBJ2-7
len: 15
v_gene: TRBV6-5
abundance: NA
CDR3nt: TGTGCCAGCAGTTCCCCGGGACAGGGGGTCCACGAGCAGTACTTC
CDR3aa: CASSSPGQGVHEQYF